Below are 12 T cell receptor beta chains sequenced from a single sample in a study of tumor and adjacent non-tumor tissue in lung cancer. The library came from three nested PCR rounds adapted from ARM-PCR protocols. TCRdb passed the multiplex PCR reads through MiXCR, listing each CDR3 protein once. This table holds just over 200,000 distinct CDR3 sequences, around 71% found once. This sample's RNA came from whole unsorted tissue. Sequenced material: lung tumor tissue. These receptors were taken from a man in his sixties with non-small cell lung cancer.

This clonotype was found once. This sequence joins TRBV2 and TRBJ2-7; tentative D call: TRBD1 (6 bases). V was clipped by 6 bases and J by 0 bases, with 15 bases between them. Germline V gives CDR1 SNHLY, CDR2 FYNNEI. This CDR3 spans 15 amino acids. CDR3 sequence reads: CASRARDMTSYEQYF. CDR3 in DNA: TGTGCCAGCAGAGCCCGGGACATGACCTCCTACGAGCAGTACTTC.

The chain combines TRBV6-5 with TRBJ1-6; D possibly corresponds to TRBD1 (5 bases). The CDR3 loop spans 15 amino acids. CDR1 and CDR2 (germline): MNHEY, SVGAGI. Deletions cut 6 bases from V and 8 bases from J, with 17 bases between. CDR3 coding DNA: TGTGCCAGCAGATACACGATAGGGACTGATTCACCCCTCCACTTT. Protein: CASRYTIGTDSPLHF.

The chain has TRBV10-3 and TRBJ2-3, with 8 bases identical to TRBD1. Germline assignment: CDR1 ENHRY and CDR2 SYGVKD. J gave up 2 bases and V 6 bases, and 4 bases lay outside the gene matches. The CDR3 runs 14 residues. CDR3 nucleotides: TGTGCCATCAGGCGGGGACAGGACACAGATACGCAGTATTTT. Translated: CAIRRGQDTDTQYF.

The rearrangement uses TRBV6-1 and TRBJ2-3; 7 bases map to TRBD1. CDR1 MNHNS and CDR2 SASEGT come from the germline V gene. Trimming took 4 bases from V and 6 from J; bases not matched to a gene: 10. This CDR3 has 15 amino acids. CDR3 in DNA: TGTGCCAGCAGTGCCCGGGCAGGGGGTCTGGATACGCAGTATTTT. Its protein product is CASSARAGGLDTQYF.

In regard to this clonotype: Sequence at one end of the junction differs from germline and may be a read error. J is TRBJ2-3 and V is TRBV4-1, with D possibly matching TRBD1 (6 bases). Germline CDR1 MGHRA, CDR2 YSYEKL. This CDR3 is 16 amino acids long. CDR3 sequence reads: CAISQEAGVGTDTQYF. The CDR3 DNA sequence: TGCGCCATCAGCCAAGAGGCAGGGGTGGGCACAGATACGCAGTATTTT.

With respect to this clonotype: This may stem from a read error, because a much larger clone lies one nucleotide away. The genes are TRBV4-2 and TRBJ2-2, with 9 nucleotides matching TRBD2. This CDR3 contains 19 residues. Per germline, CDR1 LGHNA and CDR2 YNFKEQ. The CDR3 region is CASSHMTSGSIANTRELFF. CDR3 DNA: TGTGCCAGCAGCCATATGACTAGCGGATCAATCGCGAACACCAGGGAGCTGTTTTTT.

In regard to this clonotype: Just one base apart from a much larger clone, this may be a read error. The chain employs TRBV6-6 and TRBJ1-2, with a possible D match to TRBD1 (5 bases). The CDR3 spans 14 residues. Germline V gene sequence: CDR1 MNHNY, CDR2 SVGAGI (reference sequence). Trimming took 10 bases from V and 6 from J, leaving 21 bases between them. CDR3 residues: CAIQGVKVRHGYTF. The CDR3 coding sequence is TGTGCCATTCAAGGGGTGAAGGTGCGGCATGGCTACACCTTC.

CDR3 nucleotides: TGCGCCAGCGGCGCGCAACTCGAGGGACCCTACGAGCAGTACTTC. This encodes CASGAQLEGPYEQYF. The gene calls are TRBV4-1 and TRBJ2-7; D may correspond to TRBD1 or TRBD2 (5 bases each). The CDR3 has 15 amino acids. CDR1 MGHRA and CDR2 YSYEKL come from the germline V gene. Between the trimmed V and J ends, which lost 8 bases and 2 bases, there was a span of 19 bases.

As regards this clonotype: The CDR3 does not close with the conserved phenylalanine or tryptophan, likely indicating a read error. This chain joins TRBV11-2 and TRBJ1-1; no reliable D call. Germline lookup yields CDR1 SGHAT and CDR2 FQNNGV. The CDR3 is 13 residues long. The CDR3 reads CASSVDRAREAFL. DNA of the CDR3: TGTGCCAGCAGCGTAGATCGGGCCCGAGAAGCTTTCTTA.

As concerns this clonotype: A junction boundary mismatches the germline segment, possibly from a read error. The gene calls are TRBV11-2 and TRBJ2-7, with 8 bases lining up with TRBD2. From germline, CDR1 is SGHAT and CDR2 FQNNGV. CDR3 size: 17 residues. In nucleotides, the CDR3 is TGCCCCAGCAGAAGGGAAGGTAGCGGGGTTTCCGACTACGAGCAGTACTTC. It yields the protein CPSRREGSGVSDYEQYF. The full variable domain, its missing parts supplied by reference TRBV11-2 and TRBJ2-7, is EAGVAQSPRYKIIEKRQSVAFWCNPISGHATLYWYQQILGQGPKLLIQFQNNGVVDDSQLPKDRFSAERLKGVDSTLKIQPAKLEDSAVYLCPSRREGSGVSDYEQYFGPGTRLTVT.

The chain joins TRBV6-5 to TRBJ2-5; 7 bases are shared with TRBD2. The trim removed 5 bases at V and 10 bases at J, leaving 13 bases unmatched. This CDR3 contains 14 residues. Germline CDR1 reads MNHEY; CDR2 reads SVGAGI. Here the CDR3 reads CASSGTETAGVQYF. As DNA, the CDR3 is TGTGCCAGCAGTGGTACCGAGACCGCGGGGGTCCAGTACTTC.

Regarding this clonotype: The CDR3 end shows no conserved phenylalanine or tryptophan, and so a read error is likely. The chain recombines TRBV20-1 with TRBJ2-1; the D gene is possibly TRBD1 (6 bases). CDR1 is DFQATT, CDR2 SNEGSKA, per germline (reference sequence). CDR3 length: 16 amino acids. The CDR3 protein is CSATDFGTSAYNKQFI. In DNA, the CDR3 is TGCAGTGCTACAGATTTTGGGACAAGCGCTTACAATAAGCAGTTCATC.